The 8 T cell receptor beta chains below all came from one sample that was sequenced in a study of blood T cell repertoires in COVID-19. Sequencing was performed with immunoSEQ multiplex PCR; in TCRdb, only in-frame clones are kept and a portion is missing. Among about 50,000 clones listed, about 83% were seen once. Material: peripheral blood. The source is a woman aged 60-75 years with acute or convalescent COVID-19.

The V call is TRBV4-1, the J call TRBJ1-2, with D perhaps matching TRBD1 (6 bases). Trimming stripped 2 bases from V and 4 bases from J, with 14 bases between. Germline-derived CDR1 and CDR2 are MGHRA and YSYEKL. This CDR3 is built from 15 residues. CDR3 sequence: CASSQREGGGYGYTF. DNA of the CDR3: TGCGCCAGCAGCCAAAGGGAGGGGGGAGGCTATGGCTACACCTTC.

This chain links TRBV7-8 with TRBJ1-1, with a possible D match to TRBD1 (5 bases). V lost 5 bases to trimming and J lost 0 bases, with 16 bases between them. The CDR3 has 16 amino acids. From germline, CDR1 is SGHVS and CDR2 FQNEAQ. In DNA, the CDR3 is TGTGCCAGCAGCGTCGGTCCTTCGGGGGTGAACACTGAAGCTTTCTTT. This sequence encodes CASSVGPSGVNTEAFF.

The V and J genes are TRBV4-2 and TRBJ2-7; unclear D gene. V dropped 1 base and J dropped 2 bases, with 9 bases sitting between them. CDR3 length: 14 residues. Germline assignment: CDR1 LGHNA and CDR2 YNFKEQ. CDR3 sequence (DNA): TGTGCCAGCAGCCAAGTAGATGTAGCCTACGAGCAGTACTTC. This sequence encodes CASSQVDVAYEQYF.

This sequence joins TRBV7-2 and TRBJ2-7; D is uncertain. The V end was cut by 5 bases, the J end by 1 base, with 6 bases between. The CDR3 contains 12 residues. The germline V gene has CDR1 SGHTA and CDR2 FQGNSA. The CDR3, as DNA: TGTGCCAGCAGCCCCTATTCCTACGAGCAGTACTTC. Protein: CASSPYSYEQYF. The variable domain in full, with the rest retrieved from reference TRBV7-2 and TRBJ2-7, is GAGVSQSPSNKVTEKGKDVELRCDPISGHTALYWYRQSLGQGLEFLIYFQGNSAPDKSGLPSDRFSAERTGGSVSTLTIQRTQQEDSAVYLCASSPYSYEQYFGPGTRLTVT.

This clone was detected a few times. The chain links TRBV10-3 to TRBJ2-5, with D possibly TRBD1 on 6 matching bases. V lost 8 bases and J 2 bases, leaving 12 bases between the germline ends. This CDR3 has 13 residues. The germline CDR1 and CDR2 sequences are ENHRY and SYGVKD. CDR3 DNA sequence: TGTGCCATCGCGGAGAGGGGGCAAGAGACCCAGTACTTC. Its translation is CAIAERGQETQYF.

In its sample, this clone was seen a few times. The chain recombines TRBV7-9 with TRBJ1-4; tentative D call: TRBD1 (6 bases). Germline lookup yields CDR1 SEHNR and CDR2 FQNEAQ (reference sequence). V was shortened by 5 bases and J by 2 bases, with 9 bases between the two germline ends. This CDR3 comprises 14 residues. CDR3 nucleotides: TGTGCCAGCAGCACAGGGAGCACTAATGAAAAACTGTTTTTT. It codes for CASSTGSTNEKLFF.

The CDR3 DNA reads TGTGCCAGCAGTCCCGTAAGGGGACAGGGAAGGCAGCCCCAGCATTTT. It is translated as CASSPVRGQGRQPQHF. The chain joins TRBV28 to TRBJ1-5; 9 nucleotides line up with TRBD1. CDR1 is MDHEN, CDR2 SYDVKM, per germline. The CDR3 is made up of 16 amino acids. The trim removed 5 bases at V and 7 bases at J, leaving 12 bases unmatched.

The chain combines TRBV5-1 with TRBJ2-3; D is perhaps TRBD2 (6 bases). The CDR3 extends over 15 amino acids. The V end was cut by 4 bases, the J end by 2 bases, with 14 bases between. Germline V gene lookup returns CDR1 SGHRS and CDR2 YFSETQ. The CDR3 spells CASSRSGLATDTQYF. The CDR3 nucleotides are TGCGCCAGCAGCCGGAGCGGGCTAGCCACAGATACGCAGTATTTT.